There are many counts of the clone carrying this TCR beta chain. Each CDR3 protein gets one entry after TCRdb re-called the RT-PCR reads with MiXCR. The sample contains fewer than 800,000 distinct CDR3 sequences, more than 13% of which appear only once. V was clipped by 0 bases and J by 3 bases, with 12 bases between them. The CDR3 runs to 14 residues. Germline CDR1 and CDR2: SQVTM and ANQGSEA. This clonotype was sampled from a female donor in good health, serving as a healthy control. This sequence joins TRBV29-1 and TRBJ2-7; the D gene is possibly TRBD1 (6 bases). The material sequenced was memory CD4+ T cells from blood. The CDR3 spells CSVEDPGQFYEQYF. For the CDR3, the DNA is TGCAGCGTTGAAGATCCCGGACAGTTCTACGAGCAGTACTTC.